This T cell receptor beta chain was obtained from a study of metastatic and nonmetastatic thyroid tumors. This clone was counted many times. TCRdb called clones again from the PCR reads with MiXCR. The table records about 39,000 clones, 18% of them present only once. No treatment had been given to any patient before thyroid surgery. The CDR3 loop spans 12 amino acids. From germline, CDR1 is KGHSH and CDR2 LQKENI. Trimming took off 5 bases at V and 6 bases at J, with 8 bases between the two ends. The chain couples TRBV18 to TRBJ1-5; the D is unclear. Sequencing used tumor tissue. The TCR comes from a female donor with papillary thyroid cancer or a benign thyroid nodule (not recorded which). Some clones in this sample may be carry-over from other donors' samples. Here the CDR3 reads CASSSDTQPQHF. Here the CDR3 DNA reads TGTGCCAGCTCATCTGACACTCAGCCCCAGCATTTT.